This TCR beta chain derives from a study of shared clonotypes between healthy human individuals. Study as a whole: CD8 memory received one plate per donor, CD8 naive two, CD4 memory three and CD4 naive three.

Here immunoSEQ multiplex PCR was the method, and the copy in TCRdb shows in-frame clones only, minus some. There are 2 million to 2.5 million clones in the sample; approximately 93% occur only once, and 0.3% to 0.4% lies in the top ten. Germline lookup yields CDR1 SGHNT and CDR2 YYREEE (reference sequence). Trimming cost V 0 bases and J 0 bases, with 16 bases left between them. The CDR3 covers 17 residues. The rearrangement uses TRBV5-4 and TRBJ2-7, with a possible D match to TRBD2 (6 bases). The sample consisted of naive CD4+ T cells from PBMCs. The subset: CD45RA+ positively selected. This sequence originates from a man aged 18 to 30 in good health. Some clones in this sample may be carry-over from other donors' samples. The CDR3 DNA sequence: TGTGCCAGCAGCTTGGGTACCGGGAGAGGAAGCTCCTACGAGCAGTACTTC. Amino acid sequence: CASSLGTGRGSSYEQYF.